This TCR beta chain was captured by sequencing in a study of shared T cell receptors in the human thymus. Trimming took 7 bases from V and 12 from J, leaving 16 bases between them. Germline CDR1 is SEHNR and CDR2 is FQNEAQ (reference sequence). The CDR3 is 12 residues long. Profiled with immunoSEQ multiplex PCR; TCRdb holds only in-frame clones, not every one. The sample records hundreds of thousands of clones, 85% to 90% being singletons. The same sample was also used in a study of human thymus T cells. That source reports: It was healthy Finnish infants having corrective surgery for congenital heart defects who were the donors. The related literature has documented a marked overlap of thymic repertoires among unrelated individuals.

The rearrangement links TRBV7-9 to TRBJ2-4; no clear D gene. This TCR came from a boy under two years old with a congenital heart defect. The sample comprised thymocytes. The CDR3 nucleotides read TGTGCCAGCACCCCCCCCAATTGGAGTCAGTACTTC. Protein: CASTPPNWSQYF.